This T cell receptor (beta chain) was obtained from a study of blood T cells in healthy people across ages. Regarding the study as a whole: It was the long-lived donors that had more naive CD4+ cells and higher diversity than aged donors. No one knew whether donors had CMV, which possibly confounded expanded clonotype changes.

Then a second PCR, running about 6 to 11 cycles, was carried out with a sample-barcoded 5' primer and a J-beta primer mix. With 12 random nucleotides, a template-switch adaptor tagged each individual cDNA molecule. Sequencing yielded, for each sample, at least 2.5 million paired-end reads carrying CDR3. Each CDR3 protein is one row after TCRdb ran MiXCR on the 5' RACE reads. The profile shows 1.5 million to 2 million distinct CDR3 sequences, 28% of them singletons. Comments on this clonotype: What it binds is not known. A much bigger clone sits one base away, suggesting this may be a read error.

The germline gives CDR1 MNHEY, CDR2 SVGAGI. This CDR3 has 14 amino acids. Trimming took 6 bases from V and 4 from J; bases not matched to a gene: 6. The sequenced sample consisted of blood. This clonotype was obtained from a woman in her twenties or thirties in good health. This chain joins TRBV6-5 and TRBJ1-2; 9 bases agree with TRBD1. The CDR3 loop reads CASRRGQGTYGYTF. The CDR3 DNA sequence: TGTGCCAGCAGGCGCGGACAGGGGACCTATGGCTACACCTTC.